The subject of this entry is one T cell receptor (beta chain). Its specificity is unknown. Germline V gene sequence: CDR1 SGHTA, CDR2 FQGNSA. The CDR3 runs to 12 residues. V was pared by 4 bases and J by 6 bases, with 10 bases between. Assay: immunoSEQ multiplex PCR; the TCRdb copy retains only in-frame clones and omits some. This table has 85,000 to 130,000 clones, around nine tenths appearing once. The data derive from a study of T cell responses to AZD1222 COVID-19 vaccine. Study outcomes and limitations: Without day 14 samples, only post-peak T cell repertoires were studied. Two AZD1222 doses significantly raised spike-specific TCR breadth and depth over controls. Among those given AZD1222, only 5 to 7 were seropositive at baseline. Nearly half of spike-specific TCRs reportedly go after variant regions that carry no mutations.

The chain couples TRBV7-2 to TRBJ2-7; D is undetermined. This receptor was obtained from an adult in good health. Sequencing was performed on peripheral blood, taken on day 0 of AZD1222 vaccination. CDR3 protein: CASSSTRLEQYF. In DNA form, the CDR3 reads TGTGCCAGCAGCTCAACCCGGCTCGAGCAGTACTTC.